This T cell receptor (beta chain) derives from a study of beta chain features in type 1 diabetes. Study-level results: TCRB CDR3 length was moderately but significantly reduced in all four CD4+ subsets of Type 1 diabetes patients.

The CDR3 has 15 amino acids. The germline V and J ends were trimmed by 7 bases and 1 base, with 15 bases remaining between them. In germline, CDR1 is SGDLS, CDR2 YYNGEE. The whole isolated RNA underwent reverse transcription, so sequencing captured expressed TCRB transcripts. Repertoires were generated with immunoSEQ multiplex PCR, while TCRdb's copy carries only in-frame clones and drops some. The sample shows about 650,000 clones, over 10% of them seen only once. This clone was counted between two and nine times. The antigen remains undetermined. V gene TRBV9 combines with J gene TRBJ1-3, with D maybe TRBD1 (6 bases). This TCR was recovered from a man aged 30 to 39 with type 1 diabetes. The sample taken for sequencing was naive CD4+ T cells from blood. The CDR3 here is CASSPQGYSGNTIYF. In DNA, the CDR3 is TGTGCCAGCTCACCACAGGGTTATTCTGGAAACACCATATATTTT.